These T cell receptor beta chains were read from a single sample in a study of shared clonotypes between healthy human individuals. Libraries were prepared by immunoSEQ multiplex PCR; TCRdb keeps only in-frame clonotypes and omits some of them. The data hold approximately 600,000 clones, with about 95% observed a single time. The sample was naive CD8+ T cells sorted from blood. Receptor source: a woman younger than 45 in good health. CDR3s include the opening cysteine and the closing phenylalanine or tryptophan. The D gene is left open where the match is weak. Rows give clone size only sometimes, using once, few, many, or a class for an expanded clone.

j_call d_call clone_size v_call cdr3_nt cdr3_aa
TRBJ2-2 NA NA TRBV7-9 TGTGCCAGCAGCACGCACAGGGCCGGGGAGCTGTTTTTT CASSTHRAGELFF
TRBJ1-2 NA NA TRBV5-8 TGTGCCAGCAGCTTTCGACAGAATAACTATGGCTACACCTTC CASSFRQNNYGYTF
TRBJ2-7 NA NA TRBV7-8 TGTGCCAGCAGCTTAGCGCCCGTCCGCTACGAGCAGTACTTC CASSLAPVRYEQYF
TRBJ1-5 NA NA TRBV23-1 TGCGCCAGCAGTCGGCCCGTTTATAGCAATCAGCCCCAGCATTTT CASSRPVYSNQPQHF
TRBJ1-2 TRBD1 NA TRBV5-8 TGTGCCAGCAGCTTAAGACAGGGCCCCTCCTATGGCTACACCTTC CASSLRQGPSYGYTF
TRBJ2-1 TRBD2 NA TRBV20-1 TGCAGTGCCCCCCTGGCGGGAGTCGTGTTCTTC CSAPLAGVVFF
TRBJ2-1 TRBD2 NA TRBV5-1 TGCGCCAGCAGCTTTCTACCCGGGACTAGGTCTATCCATGAGCAGTTCTTC CASSFLPGTRSIHEQFF
TRBJ2-7 NA NA TRBV19 TGTGCCAGTAGTTCCCGGAATTACGGGGACGAGCAGTACTTC CASSSRNYGDEQYF
TRBJ1-5 NA NA TRBV19 TGTGCCAGTAGTATGTTGCCAGGGTCATATCAGCCCCAGCATTTT CASSMLPGSYQPQHF
TRBJ2-7 NA NA TRBV10-1 TGCGCCAGCAGTGAGAGGGACCCCAGAACAGGATTCTACGAGCAGTACTTC CASSERDPRTGFYEQYF
TRBJ2-1 NA NA TRBV27 TGTGCCAGCAATACCCCCGGGGGGCCCTTAGTCTTC CASNTPGGPLVF
TRBJ2-7 NA NA TRBV15 TGTGCCACCTCTAGCGCAAGTACTTTCGAGCAGTACTTC CATSSASTFEQYF
TRBJ2-3 TRBD2 NA TRBV7-2 TGTGCCAGCAGCTTATTGAGCGGGGTGGTACAAGATACGCAGTATTTT CASSLLSGVVQDTQYF
TRBJ1-3 NA NA TRBV19 TGTGCCAGTAGTATAGATCGGGAAGGGGCTGGAAACACCATATATTTT CASSIDREGAGNTIYF
TRBJ1-1 NA NA TRBV28 TGTGCCAGCAGTTTAATAACAGCCAACACTGAAGCTTTCTTT CASSLITANTEAFF
TRBJ2-3 NA NA TRBV9 TGTGCCAGCAGCTTAAACACAGATACGCAGTATTTT CASSLNTDTQYF
TRBJ2-3 TRBD2 NA TRBV4-1 TGCGCCAGCAGCCACCTAACTAGCGGGATTACAGATACGCAGTATTTT CASSHLTSGITDTQYF
TRBJ1-1 NA NA TRBV2 TGTGCCAGCAGTGATCGCAGGGACTATAAGAACACTGAAGCTTTCTTT CASSDRRDYKNTEAFF
TRBJ2-7 NA NA TRBV27 TGTGCCAGCAGCGTATGGGGCGGGCTCATAGACGAGCAGTACTTC CASSVWGGLIDEQYF
TRBJ2-7 NA NA TRBV2 TGTGCCAGCAGCGCCGGACAGATAGTATCCTACGAGCAGTACTTC CASSAGQIVSYEQYF
TRBJ2-7 NA NA TRBV20-1 TGCAGTGCTCCCCAGGGGTACGAGCAGTACTTC CSAPQGYEQYF
TRBJ2-1 NA NA TRBV6-5 TGTGCCAGCAGTTACGAGGGAGGTGAGCAGTTCTTC CASSYEGGEQFF
TRBJ2-7 TRBD2 NA TRBV7-8 TGTGCCAGCAGCCCTAAACTAGCGGGAGTTATCTACGAGCAGTACTTC CASSPKLAGVIYEQYF
TRBJ2-7 TRBD1 once TRBV28 TGTGCCAGCAGTTTTCAGGGGGCTTCCTACGAGCAGTACTTC CASSFQGASYEQYF
TRBJ2-5 NA NA TRBV28 TGTGCCAGCAGTAGTCCCCCCCAGGATATAAAAGAGACCCAGTACTTC CASSSPPQDIKETQYF
TRBJ2-3 TRBD1 once TRBV27 TGTGCCAGCAGTTTTATTACAGGGGCGATTTTCACAGATACGCAGTATTTT CASSFITGAIFTDTQYF
TRBJ2-7 NA NA TRBV13 TGTGCCAGCAGCTCCGTTCATGACGTTAAAGAGCAGTACTTC CASSSVHDVKEQYF
TRBJ1-5 NA NA TRBV4-2 TGTGCCAGCAGCCAAGAGATACAGGTTATTAGCAATCAGCCCCAGCATTTT CASSQEIQVISNQPQHF
TRBJ2-7 NA NA TRBV28 TGTGCCAGCAGTCAGAGTACCCAGGACTACGAGCAGTACTTC CASSQSTQDYEQYF
TRBJ2-7 NA NA TRBV4-2 TGTGCCAGCAGCCAGGCGGAGTACTACGAGCAGTACTTC CASSQAEYYEQYF
TRBJ2-7 NA NA TRBV27 TGTGCCAGCAGTTTATCTATTCCGTTTCCGGGAGAGCAGTACTTC CASSLSIPFPGEQYF
TRBJ2-7 TRBD1 NA TRBV5-6 TGTGCCAGCAGTCCGGGACAGGGGATCTACGAGCAGTACTTC CASSPGQGIYEQYF
TRBJ2-7 TRBD1 NA TRBV5-1 TGCGCCAGCAACAACGGACAGGGCTACGAGCAGTACTTC CASNNGQGYEQYF
TRBJ2-7 NA NA TRBV15 TGTGCCACCAGCAGAGACTACGCTAGGAGGACGGATGACGAGCAGTACTTC CATSRDYARRTDDEQYF
TRBJ1-1 TRBD1 NA TRBV5-6 TGTGCCAGCAGCTACGGGACAGGGAACACTGAAGCTTTCTTT CASSYGTGNTEAFF
TRBJ1-5 NA NA TRBV28 TGTGCCAGCAGTTTATTCACGGACTATAGCAATCAGCCCCAGCATTTT CASSLFTDYSNQPQHF
TRBJ2-7 TRBD1 NA TRBV11-2 TGTGCCAGCAGCTCCCGGGACAGGGGACACGAGCAGTACTTC CASSSRDRGHEQYF
TRBJ2-7 NA NA TRBV5-5 TGTGCCAGCAGGACAACTGACTCCTACGAGCAGTACTTC CASRTTDSYEQYF